This T cell receptor beta chain originates from a study of graft-versus-host responses after intestinal transplantation. Whole-study context: Each transplant was multivisceral, liver-intestinal, or isolated intestinal. After anti-thymocyte globulin induction, recipients took tacrolimus and steroids for approximately three years. Study results and caveats: There were GvH clones found in recipient marrow, and some of them appeared first in ileum or blood.

Trimming took off 4 bases at V and 5 bases at J, with 12 bases between the two ends. This CDR3 is 13 amino acids long. The method was immunoSEQ multiplex PCR; TCRdb's version includes in-frame clones alone and lacks a portion of them. The sample lists over 15,000 clones, around 40% occurring once. After the reaction, proliferating CFSE-low CD3+CD4+ and CD3+CD8+ responders were sorted. The receptor was derived from a human patient who was an organ donor for intestinal transplantation. The chain has TRBV5-7 and TRBJ2-5; D is unclear. TRBV5-7 is identified as an open reading frame with a role that is uncertain. Sample: alloreactive CD4+ T cells from a mixed lymphocyte reaction culture, taken before transplantation. Subset in this sample: CFSE-low proliferating T cells sorted from roughly six-day pre-transplant mixed lymphocyte reaction (GvH or HvG direction). The CDR3 reads CASSAGPAETQYF. The CDR3 nucleotides are TGTGCCAGCAGCGCCGGGCCAGCGGAGACCCAGTACTTC.